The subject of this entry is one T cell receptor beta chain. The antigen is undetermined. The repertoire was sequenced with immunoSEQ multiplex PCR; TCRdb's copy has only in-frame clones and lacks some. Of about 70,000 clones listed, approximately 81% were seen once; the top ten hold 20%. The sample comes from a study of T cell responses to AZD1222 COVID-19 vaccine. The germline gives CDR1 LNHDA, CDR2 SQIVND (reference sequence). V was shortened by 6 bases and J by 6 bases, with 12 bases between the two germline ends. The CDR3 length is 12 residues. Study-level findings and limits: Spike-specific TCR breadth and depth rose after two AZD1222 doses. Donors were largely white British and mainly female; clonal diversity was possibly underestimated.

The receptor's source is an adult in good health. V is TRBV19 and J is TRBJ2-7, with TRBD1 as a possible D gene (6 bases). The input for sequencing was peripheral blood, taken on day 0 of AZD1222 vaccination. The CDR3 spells CASSTQGTEQYF. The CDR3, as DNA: TGTGCCAGTAGCACACAGGGAACCGAGCAGTACTTC.